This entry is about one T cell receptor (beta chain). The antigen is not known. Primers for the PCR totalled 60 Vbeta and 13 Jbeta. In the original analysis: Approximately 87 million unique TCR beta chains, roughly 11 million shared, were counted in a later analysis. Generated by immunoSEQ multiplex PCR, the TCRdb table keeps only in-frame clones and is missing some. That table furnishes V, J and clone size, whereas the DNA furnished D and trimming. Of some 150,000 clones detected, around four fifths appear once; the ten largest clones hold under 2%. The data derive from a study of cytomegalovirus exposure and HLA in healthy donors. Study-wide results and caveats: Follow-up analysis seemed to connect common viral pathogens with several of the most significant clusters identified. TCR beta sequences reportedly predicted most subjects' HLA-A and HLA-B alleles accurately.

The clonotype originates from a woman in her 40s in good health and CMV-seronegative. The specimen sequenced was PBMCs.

The CDR3: CASSLSGINNEQFF. DNA of the CDR3: TGTGCCAGCAGCTTATCCGGGATCAACAATGAGCAGTTCTTC. The chain employs TRBV7-8 and TRBJ2-1, with D maybe TRBD2 (5 bases). CDR1 SGHVS and CDR2 FQNEAQ come from the germline V gene. The CDR3 spans 14 residues. Deletions cut 2 bases from V and 5 bases from J, with 10 bases between.